This T cell receptor beta chain was sequenced during a study of human T cells and chemical hapten exposure. Study-wide results and caveats: No change in TCRs above 1 in 1000 frequency was produced by DPC sensitization.

This clonotype was recorded a few times. Its specificity is not known. One entry per CDR3 protein results from TCRdb running MiXCR on the RACE reads. Counted here are some 77,000 distinct CDR3 sequences, approximately 10% occurring once; the ten biggest clones make up about 1.5%. The CDR3 contains 12 residues. The germline V and J ends were trimmed by 6 bases and 6 bases, with 12 bases remaining between them. Germline CDR1 and CDR2: MNHEY and SVGEGT. The time point: patch test 1, 2 weeks after DPC sensitization. The treatment was: therapeutic diphenylcyclopropenone sensitization with weekly scalp DPC. Those who donated were patients with alopecia, 18 to 70 years of age, and suitable for DPC.

The chain carries TRBV6-2 or TRBV6-3 and TRBJ2-7; a possible D gene is TRBD2 (6 bases). This material consisted of whole blood, taken in connection with sensitization to the hapten diphenylcyclopropenone (DPC). This clonotype was obtained from a woman aged 50 to 65 with alopecia areata. Some clones in this sample may be carry-over from other donors' samples. The CDR3 DNA reads as TGTGCCAGCAGGACCGGGGGAGCCGAGCAGTACTTC. Translating gives CASRTGGAEQYF.